These 20 T cell receptor beta chains originate from one sample sequenced in a study of shared clonotypes between healthy human individuals. Assay: immunoSEQ multiplex PCR; the TCRdb copy retains only in-frame clones and omits some. The table has over a million clones, roughly 75% seen once. Specimen: memory CD4+ T cells sorted from blood. Described subset: CD45RA-negative fraction. Receptor source: a man between 18 and 29 years old in good health.

V usage is TRBV18 and J usage is TRBJ1-6; D is unresolved. The CDR3 has 14 amino acids. Germline V gene data show CDR1 as KGHSH and CDR2 as LQKENI. Trimming left V 2 bases short and J 10 bases short, with 12 bases between. The CDR3 DNA reads as TGTGCCAGCTCACCAGGTTCGTTTGAATCACCCCTCCACTTT. As protein: CASSPGSFESPLHF.

V is TRBV10-3 and J is TRBJ1-6, with 7 bases aligning to TRBD1. This CDR3 comprises 14 residues. J was trimmed by 7 bases and V by 7 bases; bases with no gene match: 7. Germline-derived CDR1 and CDR2 are ENHRY and SYGVKD. CDR3 region: CAIKNGQVNSPLHF. CDR3 DNA sequence: TGTGCCATCAAGAATGGACAGGTAAATTCACCCCTCCACTTT.

The rearrangement uses TRBV27 and TRBJ2-3; TRBD1 or TRBD2 may be the D gene (5 bases each). CDR1 and CDR2 (germline): MNHEY, SMNVEV (reference sequence). The CDR3 sequence is 15 residues long. V was clipped by 6 bases and J by 4 bases, with 17 bases between them. The CDR3 reads CASSRRTRGSDTQYF. The DNA for the CDR3 is TGTGCCAGCAGCCGCCGGACAAGAGGGTCAGATACGCAGTATTTT.

This chain uses TRBV7-9 with TRBJ1-2, with D possibly being TRBD1 (6 bases). Germline assignment: CDR1 SEHNR and CDR2 FQNEAQ (reference sequence). This CDR3 contains 15 residues. The ends were cut back, 1 base at V and 6 bases at J, with 15 bases in the middle. CDR3 amino acids: CASSLDTQGGDGYTF. The CDR3 DNA follows: TGTGCCAGCAGCTTAGATACACAGGGAGGGGATGGCTACACCTTC.

The rearrangement joins TRBV5-8 to TRBJ1-5; 11 nucleotides align to TRBD1. The CDR3 has 17 residues. V gave up 0 bases and J gave up 7 bases; unmatched junction bases: 9. Germline CDR1 and CDR2: SGHTS and YDEGEE. CDR3 nucleotide sequence: TGTGCCAGCAGCTTGGGTGCAGGACAGGGGGCGCAGCAGCCCCAGCATTTT. Amino acid sequence: CASSLGAGQGAQQPQHF.

The chain has TRBV5-4 and TRBJ2-3, with 7 bases that match TRBD1. CDR3 length: 15 residues. V lost 1 base, J lost 6 bases, and 8 bases stayed unmatched. CDR1 is SGHNT and CDR2 is YYREEE in the germline V gene (reference sequence). DNA of the CDR3: TGTGCCAGCAGCTTGCCCCAGGGGGTTCGCGATACGCAGTATTTT. Translated: CASSLPQGVRDTQYF.

This chain joins TRBV4-1 and TRBJ2-6; D is unclear. The germline V and J ends were trimmed by 3 bases and 0 bases, with 9 bases remaining between them. CDR3 size: 16 residues. Germline V gene data show CDR1 as MGHRA and CDR2 as YSYEKL. The DNA for the CDR3 is TGCGCCAGCAGCCAGGTTCTGAGCTCTGGGGCCAACGTCCTGACTTTC. It yields the protein CASSQVLSSGANVLTF.

This rearrangement joins TRBV29-1 to TRBJ1-2; D is unclear. CDR1 SQVTM and CDR2 ANQGSEA come from the germline V gene. The CDR3 is made up of 14 amino acids. V was clipped by 2 bases and J by 0 bases, with 10 bases between them. The CDR3 protein is CSVESVSSNYGYTF. CDR3 sequence (DNA): TGCAGCGTTGAAAGTGTCAGTTCTAACTATGGCTACACCTTC.

V gene TRBV11-2 combines with J gene TRBJ2-5, with D maybe TRBD1 (5 bases). Germline assignment: CDR1 SGHAT and CDR2 FQNNGV. This CDR3 has 16 amino acids. V was clipped by 5 bases and J by 0 bases, with 16 bases between them. CDR3 in DNA: TGTGCCAGCAGCCCTATTACCCGACAGTACCAAGAGACCCAGTACTTC. This codes for CASSPITRQYQETQYF.

The chain carries TRBV5-1 and TRBJ2-3, with TRBD2 matching 15 bases. CDR3 length equals 16 residues. The J segment lost 6 bases and the V segment lost 4 bases, leaving 6 bases of the junction unmatched. Germline V lookup: CDR1 SGHRS, CDR2 YFSETQ. The CDR3 loop is CASSVGTSGRRDTQYF. For the CDR3, the DNA is TGCGCCAGCAGCGTTGGGACTAGCGGGAGGAGGGATACGCAGTATTTT.

The sample holds a few counts of this clone. The V call is TRBV28, the J call TRBJ1-6; D unclear. The germline CDR1 and CDR2 sequences are MDHEN and SYDVKM. V shed 1 base and J shed 1 base, with 8 bases lying between them. CDR3 length equals 16 residues. The CDR3 here is CASSLSARSYNSPLHF. The CDR3 DNA is TGTGCCAGCAGTTTATCAGCGAGGTCCTATAATTCACCCCTCCACTTT.

The gene calls are TRBV6-1 and TRBJ2-7; D might be TRBD1 or TRBD2, each matching 5 bases. Germline values: CDR1 MNHNS, CDR2 SASEGT. The CDR3 contains 14 residues. Trimming removed 6 bases from V and 0 bases from J, with 12 bases in between. DNA of the CDR3: TGTGCCAGCAGGCCGGCAGGGAGCTCCTACGAGCAGTACTTC. It is translated as CASRPAGSSYEQYF.

The chain has TRBV14 and TRBJ2-3, with D uncertain. The ends were cut back, 0 bases at V and 6 bases at J, with 19 bases in the middle. The CDR3 runs 17 residues. CDR1 is SGHDN, CDR2 FVKESK, per germline. In nucleotides, the CDR3 is TGTGCCAGCAGCCAAGATACTTTGCGTGTTACTTACGATACGCAGTATTTT. Its protein product is CASSQDTLRVTYDTQYF.

The chain links TRBV6-1 to TRBJ2-7; D ambiguous. Trimming removed 7 bases at V and 3 bases at J, with 7 bases between. The CDR3 sequence is 11 residues long. Germline CDR1 is MNHNS and CDR2 is SASEGT. This chain's CDR3 is CASKTYYEQYF. CDR3 nucleotide sequence: TGTGCCAGCAAGACGTACTACGAGCAGTACTTC.

This CDR3 reads CASSARQYPTDTQYF. The CDR3 DNA reads as TGTGCCAGCAGCGCAAGACAGTATCCCACAGATACGCAGTATTTT. The chain carries TRBV9 and TRBJ2-3; D possibly corresponds to TRBD1 (5 bases). This CDR3 is 15 amino acids long. Trimming pared 3 bases from V and 2 bases from J, leaving 13 bases between. The germline V gene has CDR1 SGDLS and CDR2 YYNGEE.

CDR3 nucleotides: TGTGCCAGCAGGGGGGCAGGGCTACACGAGCAGTACTTC. It is translated as CASRGAGLHEQYF. The gene calls are TRBV2 and TRBJ2-7; maybe TRBD1 (6 bases). The germline gives CDR1 SNHLY, CDR2 FYNNEI. Trimming took 6 bases from V and 5 from J, leaving 14 bases between them. This CDR3 comprises 13 residues.

This chain links TRBV28 with TRBJ1-2; D is undetermined. The V gene's germline CDR1 is MDHEN and CDR2 SYDVKM. The CDR3 runs 14 residues. The V end lost 2 bases, the J end lost 7 bases, and 14 bases lay between the germline ends. CDR3 in DNA: TGTGCCAGCAGTTTAAACTCTGGTTCTGGTGGCTACACCTTC. This gives the protein CASSLNSGSGGYTF.

This clone was observed many times. The chain uses TRBV20-1 and TRBJ2-1; the match to TRBD1 covers 7 bases. The CDR3 sequence is 11 residues long. Looked up from germline, CDR1 is DFQATT and CDR2 is SNEGSKA (reference sequence). V shed 5 bases, J shed 9 bases, and the junction held 4 bases outside the gene matches. CDR3 residues: CSAQGGGEQFF. CDR3 nucleotide sequence: TGCAGTGCTCAAGGGGGCGGTGAGCAGTTCTTC.

This rearrangement joins TRBV19 to TRBJ2-3, with 9 bases fitting TRBD2. Germline CDR1 is LNHDA and CDR2 is SQIVND (reference sequence). The ends lost 8 bases at V and 4 bases at J; junction bases unmatched: 7. The CDR3 extends over 14 amino acids. For the CDR3, the DNA is TGTGCCAGTCGTAGCGGGAGACAGGCAGATACGCAGTATTTT. As protein: CASRSGRQADTQYF.

The rearrangement uses TRBV11-2 and TRBJ1-1, with D possibly TRBD1 on 6 matching bases. The CDR3 length is 16 residues. V gave up 5 bases and J gave up 1 base, with 17 bases separating them. Germline values: CDR1 SGHAT, CDR2 FQNNGV. CDR3 bases: TGTGCCAGCAGCCTACAGGGCGTAGGAGGGAACACTGAAGCTTTCTTT. It is translated as CASSLQGVGGNTEAFF.